The 13 T cell receptor beta chains in this list originate from one sample, sequenced in a study of T cells in tuberculosis. Method: immunoSEQ multiplex PCR; TCRdb's copy keeps in-frame clones and lacks some. The sample has 40,000 to 50,000 clones; around 95% are singletons. The sequenced material came from PBMCs. These receptors were collected from a donor aged 10 to 29 with latent tuberculosis or without tuberculosis infection.

The chain is built from TRBV7-2 and TRBJ2-7; TRBD1 aligns across 10 bases. With V trimmed by 4 bases and J by 3 bases, 6 bases remained unmatched. The length of the CDR3 is 15 residues. CDR1 and CDR2 (germline): SGHTA, FQGNSA. The CDR3 protein is CASSSLGQGVYEQYF. CDR3 nucleotides: TGTGCCAGCAGCTCATTAGGACAGGGGGTCTACGAGCAGTACTTC. The variable domain in full, with the rest retrieved from reference TRBV7-2 and TRBJ2-7, is GAGVSQSPSNKVTEKGKDVELRCDPISGHTALYWYRQSLGQGLEFLIYFQGNSAPDKSGLPSDRFSAERTGGSVSTLTIQRTQQEDSAVYLCASSSLGQGVYEQYFGPGTRLTVT.

This clone is a singleton in its sample. This chain links TRBV28 with TRBJ2-7; 8 bases line up with TRBD1. CDR3 size: 15 residues. Germline CDR1 is MDHEN and CDR2 is SYDVKM. J gave up 1 base and V 4 bases, and 6 bases lay outside the gene matches. The CDR3 is CASSSPGTGSYEQYF. The CDR3 nucleotides are TGTGCCAGCAGTTCCCCCGGGACAGGTTCCTACGAGCAGTACTTC.

The V and J genes are TRBV27 and TRBJ2-1; D might be TRBD2 (5 bases). Germline V lookup: CDR1 MNHEY, CDR2 SMNVEV (reference sequence). The CDR3 loop spans 15 amino acids. V gave up 7 bases and J gave up 2 bases, with 15 bases separating them. CDR3 amino acids: CASTRTGNTYNEQFF. For the CDR3, the DNA is TGTGCCAGCACCAGAACGGGGAATACCTACAATGAGCAGTTCTTC.

The chain joins TRBV6-4 to TRBJ1-1; D perhaps matches TRBD1 (5 bases). This CDR3 comprises 15 residues. Germline V gene data show CDR1 as MRHNA and CDR2 as SNTAGT. V was cut by 5 bases and J by 1 base, with 14 bases left in between. The CDR3 protein is CASSMDTWANTEAFF. CDR3 nucleotide sequence: TGTGCCAGCAGTATGGACACTTGGGCGAACACTGAAGCTTTCTTT.

This chain uses TRBV7-6 with TRBJ2-6, with D tentatively TRBD2 (5 bases). The germline CDR1 and CDR2 sequences are SGHVS and FNYEAQ. This CDR3 contains 17 residues. V gave up 3 bases and J gave up 4 bases, with 16 bases separating them. CDR3 coding DNA: TGTGCCAGCAGCTTTCGGGAAGGAGAGGACGGGGCCAACGTCCTGACTTTC. Translation gives CASSFREGEDGANVLTF. Full variable domain (remainder filled in from reference TRBV7-6 and TRBJ2-6): GAGVSQSPRYKVTKRGQDVALRCDPISGHVSLYWYRQALGQGPEFLTYFNYEAQQDKSGLPNDRFSAERPEGSISTLTIQRTEQRDSAMYRCASSFREGEDGANVLTFGAGSRLTVL.

This chain joins TRBV30 and TRBJ2-3, with 8 bases fitting TRBD1. Germline V gene data show CDR1 as GTSNPN and CDR2 as SVGIG (reference sequence). The CDR3 loop spans 12 amino acids. V was clipped by 5 bases and J by 5 bases; unmatched bases: 3. CDR3 sequence (DNA): TGTGCCTGGGGGACAGGAGGAGATACGCAGTATTTT. This gives the protein CAWGTGGDTQYF.

The chain uses TRBV10-3 and TRBJ2-1; D possibly corresponds to TRBD2 (7 bases). Germline V gene data show CDR1 as ENHRY and CDR2 as SYGVKD. The V end lost 0 bases, the J end lost 12 bases, and 12 bases lay between the germline ends. CDR3 length equals 13 residues. The CDR3 DNA follows: TGTGCCATCAGTGAGTCTGGGGGAGGGGGGCAGTTCTTC. It codes for CAISESGGGGQFF.

The chain couples TRBV19 to TRBJ1-1, with TRBD1 as a possible D gene (6 bases). The CDR3 has 14 residues. Trimming left V 2 bases short and J 7 bases short, with 14 bases between. The germline V gene encodes CDR1 LNHDA and CDR2 SQIVND (reference sequence). The CDR3 bases are TGTGCCAGTAGTATAAGGCTAGGGGGTAATGAAGCTTTCTTT. Its translation: CASSIRLGGNEAFF.

The chain combines TRBV19 with TRBJ1-2; 7 nucleotides align to TRBD1. Per germline, CDR1 LNHDA and CDR2 SQIVND (reference sequence). Unmatched junction bases numbered 8, after V lost 5 bases and J lost 8 bases. The CDR3 extends over 13 amino acids. This CDR3 reads CASSGSMTGGYTF. The DNA for the CDR3 is TGTGCCAGTAGTGGATCAATGACAGGGGGCTACACCTTC.

The chain has TRBV6-6 and TRBJ1-1, with D possibly being TRBD1 (6 bases). Germline V gives CDR1 MNHNY, CDR2 SVGAGI (reference sequence). The V end lost 8 bases, the J end lost 4 bases, and 14 bases lay between the germline ends. This CDR3 contains 13 residues. CDR3 in amino acids: CASARGAGTEAFF. The DNA for the CDR3 is TGTGCCAGCGCCAGGGGCGCCGGCACTGAAGCTTTCTTT.

The CDR3 loop reads CASSFTRQGGGIQGQPQHF. Here the CDR3 DNA reads TGTGCCAGCAGTTTCACGCGGCAGGGAGGTGGCATTCAGGGTCAGCCCCAGCATTTT. This chain uses TRBV28 with TRBJ1-5; maybe TRBD1 (5 bases). This CDR3 region has 19 residues. Germline assignment: CDR1 MDHEN and CDR2 SYDVKM. V was shortened by 3 bases and J by 6 bases, with 27 bases between the two germline ends.

The rearrangement uses TRBV5-1 and TRBJ2-7, with TRBD2 identical over 14 bases. The CDR3 extends over 19 amino acids. The germline gives CDR1 SGHRS, CDR2 YFSETQ. The V segment lost 3 bases and the J segment 0 bases; nucleotides outside the gene matches: 11. The CDR3 nucleotides are TGCGCCAGCAGCTCCCCGGGACTAGCGGGGGCTAGAAACTCCTACGAGCAGTACTTC. Protein: CASSSPGLAGARNSYEQYF.

The chain combines TRBV7-9 with TRBJ1-1; no clear D gene. The CDR3 spans 14 residues. Trimming took off 2 bases at V and 1 base at J, with 8 bases between the two ends. Germline V gene sequence: CDR1 SEHNR, CDR2 FQNEAQ (reference sequence). CDR3 amino acids: CASSLFLWNTEAFF. CDR3 DNA: TGTGCCAGCAGCTTATTTTTATGGAACACTGAAGCTTTCTTT.